Below, one T cell receptor beta chain is given with its context. Its antigen remains unidentified. These data come from a study of T-cell reconstitution after alpha-beta-depleted transplantation in children. Unique molecular identifiers were incorporated when the TCRbeta library was constructed. TCRdb used MiXCR to reprocess the PCR reads, holding one entry per CDR3 protein. The data contain roughly 500,000 distinct CDR3 sequences, over 9.5% of them singletons. General study points: After transplant, at about two months, alpha-beta T cells were reportedly derived from several hundred expanded graft clones. Diversity of TCRbeta at day 60 was high in some patients, arising from surviving recipient T cells and thymic progenitors. It was newly produced T cells that mostly accounted for T-cell counts and diversity one year after transplant.

Germline lookup yields CDR1 LGHDT and CDR2 YNNKEL (reference sequence). The CDR3 has 17 residues. V dropped 1 base and J dropped 6; count of bases not matched to a gene: 14. The source is a child under 10 years old with inherited bone marrow failure, due to receive a stem cell transplant. The chain has TRBV3-1 and TRBJ2-7; TRBD1 aligns across 8 bases. The sample here was PBMCs, taken before TCRalphabeta/CD19-depleted stem cell transplant. CDR3 DNA sequence: TGTGCCAGCAGCCAAGCAAGAGGTTGGCCAGGGGGCCGCGAGCAGTACTTC. Translation: CASSQARGWPGGREQYF.